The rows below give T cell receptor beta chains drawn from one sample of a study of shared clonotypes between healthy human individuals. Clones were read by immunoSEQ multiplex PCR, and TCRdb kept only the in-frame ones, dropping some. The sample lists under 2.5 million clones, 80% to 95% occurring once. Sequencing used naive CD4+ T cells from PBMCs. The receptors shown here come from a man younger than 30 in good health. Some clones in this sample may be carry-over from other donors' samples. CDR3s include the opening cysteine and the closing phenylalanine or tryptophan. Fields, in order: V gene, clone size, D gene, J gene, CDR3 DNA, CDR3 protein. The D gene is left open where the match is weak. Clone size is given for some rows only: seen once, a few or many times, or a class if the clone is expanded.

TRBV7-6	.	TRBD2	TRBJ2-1	TGTGCCAGCAGCCCGGGACTAGCGGGAGTCTACAGTGAGCAGTTCTTC	CASSPGLAGVYSEQFF
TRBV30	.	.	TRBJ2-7	TGTGCCTGGACCTACCGTCCGGGACCCCTGTTGTGGGAGCAGTACTTC	CAWTYRPGPLLWEQYF
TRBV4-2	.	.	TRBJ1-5	TGTGCCAGCAGCCAGGACCGCTTTGGGAGCAATCAGCCCCAGCATTTT	CASSQDRFGSNQPQHF
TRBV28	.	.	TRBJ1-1	TGTGCCAGCAGTTTAATTTCGGGGGCTCGGGTCACTGAAGCTTTCTTT	CASSLISGARVTEAFF
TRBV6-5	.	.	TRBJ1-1	TGTGCCAGCTTGACCGGGGCAGGGAGAAACACTGAAGCTTTCTTT	CASLTGAGRNTEAFF
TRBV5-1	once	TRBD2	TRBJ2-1	TGCGCCAGCAGCTTAGCGGGAGGCCCTCGGAGTGAGCAGTTCTTC	CASSLAGGPRSEQFF
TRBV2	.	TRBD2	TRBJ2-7	TGTGCCAGCAGTACCGGGACTACTTCCTACGAGCAGTACTTC	CASSTGTTSYEQYF
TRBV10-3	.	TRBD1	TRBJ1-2	TGTGCCTCCAGCTCAGGGGGCCAGGGCTACACCTTC	CASSSGGQGYTF
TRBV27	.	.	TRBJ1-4	TGTGCCAGCAGTTCACAGGGATGGGAAAAACTGTTTTTT	CASSSQGWEKLFF
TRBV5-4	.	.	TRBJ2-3	TGTGCCAGCAGCTTGGCGGCAATTACCCGCGCAGATACGCAGTATTTT	CASSLAAITRADTQYF
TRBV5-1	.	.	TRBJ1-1	TGCGCCAGCAGCTTGGCCGCAGGGGAGGGCACTGAAGCTTTCTTT	CASSLAAGEGTEAFF
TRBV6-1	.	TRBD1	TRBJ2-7	TGTGCCAGTGGACAGGGGGCGGGCGAGCAGTACTTC	CASGQGAGEQYF
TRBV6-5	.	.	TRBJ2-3	TGTGCCAGCAGAAACAGGGATACAGATACGCAGTATTTT	CASRNRDTDTQYF
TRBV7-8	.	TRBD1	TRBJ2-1	TGTGCCAGCAGCCACAGGGGTGCAACCTACAATGAGCAGTTCTTC	CASSHRGATYNEQFF
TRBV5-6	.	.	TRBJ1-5	TGTGCCAGCAGCTTGGAGGGTCAGGTCAATCAGCCCCAGCATTTT	CASSLEGQVNQPQHF
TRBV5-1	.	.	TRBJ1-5	TGCGCCAGCAGTTTGGGGGCGGGGAATCAGCCCCAGCATTTT	CASSLGAGNQPQHF